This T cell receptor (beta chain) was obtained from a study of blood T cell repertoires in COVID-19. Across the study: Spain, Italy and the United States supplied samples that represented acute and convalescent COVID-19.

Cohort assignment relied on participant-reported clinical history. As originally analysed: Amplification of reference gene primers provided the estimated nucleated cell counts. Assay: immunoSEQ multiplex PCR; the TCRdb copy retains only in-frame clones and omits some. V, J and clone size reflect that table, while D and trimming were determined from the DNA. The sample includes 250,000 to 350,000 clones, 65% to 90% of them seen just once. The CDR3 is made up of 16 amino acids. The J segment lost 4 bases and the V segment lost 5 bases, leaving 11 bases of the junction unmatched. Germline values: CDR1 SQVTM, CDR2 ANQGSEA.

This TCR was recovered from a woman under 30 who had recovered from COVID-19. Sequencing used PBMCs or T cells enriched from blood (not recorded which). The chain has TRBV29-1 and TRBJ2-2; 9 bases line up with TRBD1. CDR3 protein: CSVKSGTGWGTGELFF. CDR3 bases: TGCAGCGTTAAAAGCGGGACAGGGTGGGGCACCGGGGAGCTGTTTTTT.